This T cell receptor (beta chain) was identified in a study of vaccination and CD4 T cells after COVID-19. Study-wide background: A CEFX pool, an HIV-1 Nef pool, or no peptide went to control cultures.

General study points: A comparatively limited set of convalescent patients was examined, with no early post-infection timepoints.

V shed 0 bases, J shed 6 bases, and the junction held 4 bases outside the gene matches. Per germline, CDR1 SGHVS and CDR2 FNYEAQ. The CDR3 covers 15 residues. As for treatment: roughly nine-day PBMC culture with coronavirus spike peptide pools or control peptides (ViraFEST assay). Sequence data for DNA of cultured CD4+ T cells were generated by the Oncomine TCR Beta short-read assay. Scientists extracted genomic DNA from CD4+ T cells grown in culture. TCRdb ran MiXCR on the PCR reads and lists one entry per CDR3 protein. The data contain roughly 20,000 distinct CDR3 sequences, 43% of them seen just once; the ten biggest clones take up over 7%. Worth noting for this clonotype: Its matching antigen is unknown.

This sequence originates from a human donor who had recovered from COVID-19. This chain links TRBV7-6 with TRBJ2-2, with 7 bases aligning to TRBD2. The sample consisted of CD4+ T cells from blood, cultured in vitro, taken after SARS-CoV-2 vaccination. The CDR3 is CASSLAGGPPGELFF. As DNA, the CDR3 is TGTGCCAGCAGCTTAGCGGGAGGGCCCCCCGGGGAGCTGTTTTTT.